The 22 T cell receptor beta chains reported below all come from one sample, sequenced in a study of T cells in Graves' hyperthyroidism and ophthalmopathy. RNA transcripts were the template for amplifying TCR beta CDR3 regions. HTBI primers were used for first-round RT-PCR of the TCR CDR3. TCRdb reprocessed the multiplex PCR reads with MiXCR, giving one entry per CDR3 protein. Altogether approximately 400,000 distinct CDR3 sequences are present, around 13% being singletons, with the ten largest covering around 10%. The sequenced material came from blood. The receptors here all came from a woman between 55 and 75 years old with Graves' hyperthyroidism.

This clonotype was seen ten or more times. This chain connects TRBV9 to TRBJ2-3, with D possibly being TRBD1 or TRBD2 (5 bases each). The CDR3 is 17 amino acids. Deletions cut 1 base from V and 4 bases from J, with 19 bases between. The germline V gene has CDR1 SGDLS and CDR2 YYNGEE. The CDR3 nucleotides are TGTGCCAGCAGCGTAACCACTGGGGGAGATTTGGCAGATACGCAGTATTTT. Protein product: CASSVTTGGDLADTQYF.

This clonotype was counted many times. V usage is TRBV7-9 and J usage is TRBJ2-1; 12 nucleotides line up with TRBD2. Germline CDR1 SEHNR, CDR2 FQNEAQ (reference sequence). V lost 5 bases and J lost 6; bases outside the gene matches: 8. The CDR3 sequence is 16 residues long. The CDR3 bases are TGTGCCAGCAGCCAACCTAGCGGGAGGGAACTCAATGAGCAGTTCTTC. This translates into CASSQPSGRELNEQFF.

V is TRBV7-2 and J is TRBJ2-7, with 8 bases identical to TRBD2. The ends lost 3 bases at V and 3 bases at J; junction bases unmatched: 4. CDR3 length equals 14 residues. Per the germline V gene, CDR1 is SGHTA and CDR2 is FQGNSA. The CDR3 DNA reads TGTGCCAGCAGCTTTAGCGGGGAAAGCTACGAGCAGTACTTC. Translation: CASSFSGESYEQYF.

There are a few counts of this clonotype. This chain links TRBV11-3 with TRBJ2-1; the D is unclear. The DNA end is more similar to TRBJ2-7, so the J call may be wrong. Germline V gene sequence: CDR1 SGHNT, CDR2 YENEEA. CDR3 length: 14 amino acids. The CDR3 nucleotides are TGTGCCAGCAGCCCACGGCTGATACCCAATGAGCAGTACTTC. Its protein product is CASSPRLIPNEQYF.

This clonotype was detected ten times or more. The chain carries TRBV24-1 and TRBJ2-1, with 12 bases lining up with TRBD1. The V segment lost 10 bases and the J segment 9 bases; nucleotides outside the gene matches: 9. Looked up from germline, CDR1 is KGHDR and CDR2 is SFDVKD. This CDR3 has 14 amino acids. CDR3 sequence: CATARGTGGREQFF. The CDR3 nucleotides are TGTGCCACTGCGAGGGGGACAGGGGGCCGTGAGCAGTTCTTC.

Ten or more counts support this clonotype. The chain uses TRBV27 and TRBJ2-3; 16 bases align to TRBD2. The germline CDR1 and CDR2 sequences are MNHEY and SMNVEV (reference sequence). CDR3 length: 16 residues. This CDR3 reads CARPGLAGGDTDTQYF. The CDR3 nucleotides read TGTGCTCGCCCGGGACTAGCGGGGGGGGACACAGATACGCAGTATTTT.

This clonotype was detected ten times or more. The gene calls are TRBV28 and TRBJ1-2; D unclear. Per germline, CDR1 MDHEN and CDR2 SYDVKM. CDR3 length: 13 amino acids. The V end was cut by 6 bases, the J end by 5 bases, with 13 bases between. CDR3 amino acids: CASSPGVGYGYTF. CDR3 coding DNA: TGTGCCAGCAGCCCGGGCGTAGGGTATGGCTACACCTTC.

This clonotype was seen ten or more times. The chain combines TRBV7-2 with TRBJ1-2; the D is unclear. CDR1 SGHTA and CDR2 FQGNSA come from the germline V gene. Trimming removed 3 bases at V and 8 bases at J, with 10 bases between. The CDR3 spans 12 residues. The CDR3 reads CASSLWLEGYTF. CDR3 sequence (DNA): TGTGCCAGCAGCTTGTGGCTCGAGGGCTACACCTTC.

The chain employs TRBV19 and TRBJ2-6; perhaps TRBD1 as D (6 bases). Germline V gives CDR1 LNHDA, CDR2 SQIVND (reference sequence). Trimming pared 6 bases from V and 5 bases from J, leaving 14 bases between. This CDR3 region has 15 residues. The CDR3 bases are TGTGCCAGTAGCGCGAACAGGGACAGGGCCAACGTCCTGACTTTC. Protein: CASSANRDRANVLTF.

A few counts support this clonotype. The genes are TRBV12-3 or TRBV12-4 and TRBJ1-6; D ambiguous. CDR3 length: 15 amino acids. Trimming took off 1 base at V and 8 bases at J, with 12 bases between the two ends. As DNA, the CDR3 is TGTGCCAGCAGTTTAGACAGACTTGTGGATTCACCCCTCCACTTT. Residues: CASSLDRLVDSPLHF.

This clonotype appeared many times. This chain uses TRBV2 with TRBJ1-2; D perhaps matches TRBD1 (6 bases). Germline CDR1 reads SNHLY; CDR2 reads FYNNEI. The CDR3 loop spans 15 amino acids. V was trimmed by 2 bases and J by 1 base, leaving 11 bases between them. The DNA of the CDR3 is TGTGCCAGCAGTGAACGTCAGGGGATTAACTATGGCTACACCTTC. It yields the protein CASSERQGINYGYTF.

This clonotype came up many times. This rearrangement joins TRBV18 to TRBJ2-7; TRBD1 might be the D (5 bases). V was trimmed by 6 bases and J by 2 bases, leaving 8 bases between them. Germline loops: CDR1 KGHSH, CDR2 LQKENI. CDR3 size: 12 residues. The CDR3 protein is CASSQDTYEQYF. The CDR3 nucleotides read TGTGCCAGCTCGCAGGACACCTACGAGCAGTACTTC.

This clonotype has just a few counts. This chain connects TRBV6-1 to TRBJ2-3, with D unresolved. In germline, CDR1 is MNHNS, CDR2 SASEGT. The V end was cut by 1 base, the J end by 0 bases, with 5 bases between. The length of the CDR3 is 14 residues. The CDR3 protein is CASSEVFSTDTQYF. CDR3 DNA sequence: TGTGCCAGCAGTGAAGTATTCAGCACAGATACGCAGTATTTT.

About this clonotype: A read error may account for a junction end that differs from germline. J is TRBJ2-7 and V is TRBV4-1, with D perhaps TRBD2 (5 bases). The CDR3 spans 14 residues. The germline gives CDR1 MGHRA, CDR2 YSYEKL. The CDR3: CTSSQGLSSYEQYF. Written as DNA, the CDR3 is TGCACCAGCAGCCAAGGACTCAGCTCCTACGAGCAGTACTTC.

The table lists this clonotype with many counts. V usage is TRBV12-3 or TRBV12-4 and J usage is TRBJ1-2; D gene uncertain. The CDR3 spans 14 residues. With 4 bases removed from V and 5 bases from J, the gap between germline ends came to 14 bases. CDR3 sequence reads: CASSSSPGGYGYTF. Here the CDR3 DNA reads TGTGCCAGCAGTTCCTCCCCCGGAGGGTATGGCTACACCTTC.

There are a few counts of this clonotype. The genes are TRBV5-4 and TRBJ2-7, with 9 positions matching TRBD1. The V segment lost 4 bases and the J segment 5 bases; nucleotides outside the gene matches: 10. The CDR3 loop spans 15 amino acids. From germline, CDR1 is SGHNT and CDR2 YYREEE (reference sequence). CDR3 DNA sequence: TGTGCCAGCAGCCGGATCGGGACAGGGCTCAACGAGCAGTACTTC. Its protein is CASSRIGTGLNEQYF.

This clonotype was observed at least ten times. The V call is TRBV27, the J call TRBJ2-5; possible D gene TRBD2, 7 bases. The CDR3 has 16 amino acids. V was pared by 6 bases and J by 11 bases, with 28 bases between. CDR1 is MNHEY, CDR2 SMNVEV, per germline (reference sequence). CDR3 nucleotides: TGTGCCAGCAGCCCTTCGGGGGGCGGGATCGGGACCTTACAGTACTTC. Protein product: CASSPSGGGIGTLQYF.

This clonotype was seen at least ten times. Mismatch with germline at one junction end may stem from a read error. The CDR3 reads CASSLEGSSYNEQFF. CDR3 nucleotides: TGTGCCAGCAGCTTAGAGGGGAGCTCCTACAATGAGCAGTTCTTC. This chain links TRBV5-1 with TRBJ2-1, with D perhaps assigned TRBD1 or TRBD2 (5 bases each). The CDR3 runs to 15 residues. Germline CDR1 SGHRS, CDR2 YFSETQ.

This clonotype occurred many times. This sequence joins TRBV3-1 and TRBJ2-5; tentatively, D is TRBD2 (6 bases). Germline V gene sequence: CDR1 LGHDT, CDR2 YNNKEL (reference sequence). This CDR3 region has 14 residues. V was pared by 2 bases and J by 4 bases, with 11 bases between. CDR3 bases: TGTGCCAGCAGCCAAACGCGGGAACTAGAGACCCAGTACTTC. It specifies CASSQTRELETQYF.

The chain employs TRBV19 and TRBJ1-1; 9 bases match TRBD1. V gave up 7 bases and J gave up 4 bases; unmatched junction bases: 10. The germline CDR1 and CDR2 sequences are LNHDA and SQIVND (reference sequence). This CDR3 spans 15 amino acids. The DNA of the CDR3 is TGTGCCAGTAATATCAGGGCGACAGGGGGCACTGAAGCTTTCTTT. It encodes CASNIRATGGTEAFF. Full variable domain (rest looked up from reference TRBV19 and TRBJ1-1): DGGITQSPKYLFRKEGQNVTLSCEQNLNHDAMYWYRQDPGQGLRLIYYSQIVNDFQKGDIAEGYSVSREKKESFPLTVTSAQKNPTAFYLCASNIRATGGTEAFFGQGTRLTVV.

The table lists this clonotype with many counts. The chain carries TRBV12-3 or TRBV12-4 and TRBJ1-2, with 7 bases matching TRBD1. The CDR3 extends over 13 amino acids. Unmatched junction bases numbered 4, after V lost 6 bases and J lost 3 bases. The CDR3 is CASRPQGDYGYTF. CDR3 coding DNA: TGTGCCAGCAGGCCCCAGGGGGACTATGGCTACACCTTC.

At least ten counts were recorded for this clonotype. The CDR3 is CASSLALGYNEQFF. The DNA for the CDR3 is TGCGCCAGCAGCTTGGCTTTGGGGTACAATGAGCAGTTCTTC. The chain is built from TRBV5-1 and TRBJ2-1; D gene uncertain. The germline V gene encodes CDR1 SGHRS and CDR2 YFSETQ. There are 14 residues in the CDR3. The germline V and J ends were trimmed by 0 bases and 4 bases, with 8 bases remaining between them.